These 5 T cell receptor beta chains originate from one sample sequenced in a study of human T cells and chemical hapten exposure. TCRdb reanalysed the RACE reads using MiXCR and keeps one entry per CDR3 protein. This sample has about 110,000 distinct CDR3 sequences, with about 12% found just once. Time point noted: pre-sensitization, week 0. Described treatment: therapeutic diphenylcyclopropenone sensitization with weekly scalp DPC. The sequenced sample was whole blood, obtained in connection with sensitization to the hapten diphenylcyclopropenone (DPC). The receptor source for this set is a woman in her forties or fifties with alopecia areata. Some clones in this sample may be carry-over from other donors' samples.

This clonotype has ten or more counts. The chain couples TRBV29-1 to TRBJ2-4; D not resolved. V gave up 7 bases and J gave up 0 bases, with 13 bases separating them. The CDR3 loop spans 14 amino acids. The germline CDR1 and CDR2 sequences are SQVTM and ANQGSEA. The CDR3 region is CSATFDLAKNIQYF. The CDR3 nucleotides read TGCAGCGCGACTTTCGATCTAGCCAAAAACATTCAGTACTTC.

In its sample, this clonotype was seen a few times. V and J are TRBV7-9 and TRBJ2-7; 13 positions match TRBD2. CDR3 length: 15 residues. Trimming removed 5 bases from V and 2 bases from J; junction bases left unmatched: 3. Germline V gene lookup returns CDR1 SEHNR and CDR2 FQNEAQ (reference sequence). CDR3: CASSPTSGGAYEQYF. In DNA, the CDR3 is TGTGCCAGCAGCCCCACTAGCGGGGGGGCCTACGAGCAGTACTTC.

The genes are TRBV29-1 and TRBJ2-3; a weak D match, TRBD2 (5 bases). V shed 5 bases and J shed 5 bases, with 17 bases lying between them. Germline CDR1 reads SQVTM; CDR2 reads ANQGSEA. This CDR3 comprises 14 residues. The CDR3 loop is CSVLRNPRGDTQYF. CDR3 bases: TGCAGCGTTCTCCGGAACCCTCGGGGAGATACGCAGTATTTT.

This clonotype was picked up many times. The chain links TRBV20-1 to TRBJ2-1, with D perhaps TRBD2 (5 bases). The CDR3 length is 18 residues. CDR1 and CDR2 from the germline V gene are DFQATT and SNEGSKA (reference sequence). V lost 0 bases to trimming and J lost 0 bases, with 18 bases between them. The DNA of the CDR3 is TGCAGTGCTAGAGAAAGAATAGAGCGGCATTCCTCCTACAATGAGCAGTTCTTC. Translated, it gives CSARERIERHSSYNEQFF.

The chain employs TRBV5-1 and TRBJ2-2; tentative D call: TRBD2 (5 bases). Per the germline V gene, CDR1 is SGHRS and CDR2 is YFSETQ. The CDR3 is made up of 14 amino acids. V was clipped by 4 bases and J by 2 bases, with 9 bases between them. CDR3 residues: CASSHRENTGELFF. DNA of the CDR3: TGCGCCAGCAGCCACCGGGAAAACACCGGGGAGCTGTTTTTT. The full variable domain, in which reference TRBV5-1 and TRBJ2-2 provide the parts outside the CDR3, is KAGVTQTPRYLIKTRGQQVTLSCSPISGHRSVSWYQQTPGQGLQFLFEYFSETQRNKGNFPGRFSGRQFSNSRSEMNVSTLELGDSALYLCASSHRENTGELFFGEGSRLTVL.